The 10 T cell receptor beta chains in this list originate from one sample, sequenced in a study of blood T cell repertoires in COVID-19 (dated by TCRdb to between 2020 and 2021). The library relied on the immunoSEQ multiplex PCR assay. Not all clones reach the TCRdb copy of this immuneACCESS table, which keeps in-frame sequences only. Checked studies attribute under half of the gap to unresolved V genes and leave the rest unexplained. The sample includes hundreds of thousands of clones, with around 87% observed a single time. The ten largest clones add up to 6.5% to 9.5% of the sample. The sequencing sample was made of peripheral blood. The source of these receptors is a woman between 50 and 59 years old who had recovered from COVID-19.

The rearrangement joins TRBV7-8 to TRBJ2-5, with 10 bases aligning to TRBD2. The germline V gene has CDR1 SGHVS and CDR2 FQNEAQ. CDR3 length equals 16 residues. V shed 1 base and J 5 bases; nucleotides not matched to a gene: 7. The CDR3 DNA sequence: TGTGCCAGCAGCTTAGTTTTCCTAGCGGGGGACGAGACCCAGTACTTC. Translation gives CASSLVFLAGDETQYF.

This chain uses TRBV9 with TRBJ2-2, with D maybe TRBD2 (6 bases). Per germline, CDR1 SGDLS and CDR2 YYNGEE. V lost 0 bases, J lost 6 bases, and 15 bases lay in between. This CDR3 comprises 16 residues. The CDR3, as DNA: TGTGCCAGCAGCGTAGGTGCTAGCGATTTCGCCGGGGAGCTGTTTTTT. Encoded protein: CASSVGASDFAGELFF. The full variable domain, its missing parts supplied by reference TRBV9 and TRBJ2-2, is DSGVTQTPKHLITATGQRVTLRCSPRSGDLSVYWYQQSLDQGLQFLIQYYNGEERAKGNILERFSAQQFPDLHSELNLSSLELGDSALYFCASSVGASDFAGELFFGEGSRLTVL.

V usage is TRBV20-1 and J usage is TRBJ2-7, with no clear D. V lost 4 bases and J lost 3, with 4 bases in between. Germline CDR1 is DFQATT and CDR2 is SNEGSKA (reference sequence). The CDR3 loop spans 10 amino acids. CDR3 sequence reads: CSATLYEQYF. CDR3 nucleotide sequence: TGCAGTGCTACCCTCTACGAGCAGTACTTC.

The chain employs TRBV6-5 and TRBJ1-5; D ambiguous. This CDR3 comprises 15 residues. Germline loops: CDR1 MNHEY, CDR2 SVGAGI. Trimming shortened V by 6 bases and J by 2 bases, and 14 bases separated the two germline ends. CDR3 bases: TGTGCCAGCAGACTGAACCCGTCCGGCAATCAGCCCCAGCATTTT. This encodes CASRLNPSGNQPQHF.

The V and J genes are TRBV29-1 and TRBJ1-3; the D gene is possibly TRBD1 (5 bases). V was clipped by 7 bases and J by 5 bases, with 12 bases between them. The V gene's germline CDR1 is SQVTM and CDR2 ANQGSEA. CDR3 length: 12 amino acids. The CDR3 DNA follows: TGCAGCGCCGAGACGGACAGAAACACCATATATTTT. Encoded protein: CSAETDRNTIYF.

The CDR3 sequence: CASSLASNNSPLHF. CDR3 in DNA: TGTGCCAGCAGCTTAGCTTCTAATAATTCACCCCTCCACTTT. The rearrangement uses TRBV7-9 and TRBJ1-6; D is unclear. Germline V gene data show CDR1 as SEHNR and CDR2 as FQNEAQ (reference sequence). The V end was cut by 0 bases, the J end by 5 bases, with 5 bases between. This CDR3 region has 14 residues.

As concerns this clone: Other DNA sequences in this specimen translate into the identical CDR3. V gene TRBV12-3 or TRBV12-4 combines with J gene TRBJ1-1; D gene uncertain. V was cut by 1 base and J by 7 bases, with 7 bases left in between. The CDR3 contains 12 residues. The CDR3 nucleotides are TGTGCCAGCAGTTTAGACAGTTATGAAGCTTTCTTT. It specifies CASSLDSYEAFF.

About this clone itself: One junction end does not reproduce the germline sequence, and a read error may be involved. V usage is TRBV7-7 and J usage is TRBJ2-1, with TRBD2 matching over 7 bases. This CDR3 comprises 16 residues. The germline gives CDR1 SSHAT, CDR2 FNYEAQ (reference sequence). CDR3: CASSSGAAGSLNEQFF. The CDR3 DNA sequence: TGTGCTAGCAGCTCCGGTGCAGCGGGATCGTTGAATGAGCAGTTCTTC.

V is TRBV4-1 and J is TRBJ1-1; no clear D gene. The germline CDR1 and CDR2 sequences are MGHRA and YSYEKL. The CDR3 contains 15 residues. Trimming took off 3 bases at V and 6 bases at J, with 17 bases between the two ends. The CDR3 region has the DNA TGCGCCAGCAGCCACCAGACAATCCCGTCCCCTGAAGCTTTCTTT. Its protein is CASSHQTIPSPEAFF.

The chain has TRBV7-9 and TRBJ1-4; 11 bases align to TRBD1. J was trimmed by 7 bases and V by 4 bases; bases with no gene match: 5. The CDR3 covers 15 residues. Germline CDR1 is SEHNR and CDR2 is FQNEAQ (reference sequence). CDR3 residues: CASSYGQGASEKLFF. The CDR3 coding sequence is TGTGCCAGCAGCTACGGACAGGGGGCGAGTGAAAAACTGTTTTTT. Full variable domain (outside the CDR3, taken from reference TRBV7-9 and TRBJ1-4): DTGVSQNPRHKITKRGQNVTFRCDPISEHNRLYWYRQTLGQGPEFLTYFQNEAQLEKSRLLSDRFSAERPKGSFSTLEIQRTEQGDSAMYLCASSYGQGASEKLFFGSGTQLSVL.